This TCR beta chain comes out of a study of OX40 agonist ivuxolimab in advanced cancers. Study-wide background: Head and neck, renal cell, melanoma or hepatocellular carcinoma were the cancers that dose-escalation patients had. Study results and limitations: Relative to CD4+ cells, CD8+ T cells on average had more expanded clones.

V dropped 4 bases and J dropped 0 bases, with 11 bases sitting between them. The CDR3 extends over 15 amino acids. The V gene's germline CDR1 is LNHDA and CDR2 SQIVND (reference sequence). As concerns this clone: What it recognizes is unknown.

The method was immunoSEQ multiplex PCR; TCRdb's version includes in-frame clones alone and lacks a portion of them. The sample consists of some 83,000 clones, 65% to 90% of them appearing once. If patients had autoimmune disease history or systemic immunosuppression, they were excluded. The V call is TRBV19, the J call TRBJ2-3; D remains unclear. Sequenced material: CD4+ or CD8+ T cells sorted from blood, taken in a trial of the OX40 agonist ivuxolimab. The receptor was isolated from an adult with an advanced solid tumor such as melanoma, head and neck, liver or kidney cancer. The CDR3 sequence is CASSRPSVSTDTQYF. The CDR3 DNA reads as TGTGCCAGTAGTAGACCCAGCGTTAGCACAGATACGCAGTATTTT.